These T cell receptor beta chains were read from a single sample in a study of beta chain features in type 1 diabetes. Assay: immunoSEQ multiplex PCR; the TCRdb copy retains only in-frame clones and omits some. The sample has about half a million clones; approximately 30% are singletons. Source material: naive CD4+ T cells from blood. Receptors originate from a man between 18 and 29 years old in good health. Both conserved end residues are part of each CDR3. The order of the fields is clone size, V gene, D gene, J gene, CDR3 DNA, CDR3 protein. The D gene is left open where the match is weak. Clone sizes are given selectively: once, few, many, or a class where the clone is expanded.

>-|TRBV2|-|TRBJ1-2
TGTGCCAGCAGTGTGAGAGCCGGCTACACCTTC
CASSVRAGYTF
>-|TRBV7-2|-|TRBJ2-4
TGTGCCAGCAGCCTGGAGGGGGCGCGGCGCATTCAGTACTTC
CASSLEGARRIQYF
>-|TRBV10-3|-|TRBJ2-7
TGTGCCATCAGTCGACCAGACAGCTCCTACGAGCAGTACTTC
CAISRPDSSYEQYF
>few|TRBV30|TRBD1|TRBJ1-2
TGTGCCTGGACAAAAGGGGGCGCAGGGGGCTACACCTTC
CAWTKGGAGGYTF
>-|TRBV7-9|-|TRBJ2-1
TGTGCCAGCAGCTCCCCTAAAAGAGTGCCCTCTGCCAATGAGCAGTTCTTC
CASSSPKRVPSANEQFF
>-|TRBV11-2|-|TRBJ2-5
TGTGCCAGCAGCCCCTTTGGGACTCGGGAGACCCAGTACTTC
CASSPFGTRETQYF
>-|TRBV30|TRBD1|TRBJ1-2
TGTGCCTGGAGTGTTACCGGACAGGGGTTCTATGGCTACACCTTC
CAWSVTGQGFYGYTF
>-|TRBV30|-|TRBJ2-7
TGTGCCTGGAGAGCTCTAGCCTTGTTCTCCTACGAGCAGTACTTC
CAWRALALFSYEQYF
>-|TRBV29-1|TRBD2|TRBJ2-1
TGCAGCGTTGACCTAGCGGGAGGTCTCACCTACAATGAGCAGTTCTTC
CSVDLAGGLTYNEQFF
>-|TRBV9|-|TRBJ2-7
TGTGCCAGCAGCCCTACCCCCCCGGGACTTACCTACGAGCAGTACTTC
CASSPTPPGLTYEQYF
>-|TRBV30|-|TRBJ2-7
TGTGCCTGGCGCCCGCGGGCCATAGCCGTATACGAGCAGTACTTC
CAWRPRAIAVYEQYF
>few|TRBV7-2|TRBD2|TRBJ2-3
TGTGCCAGCAGCTGGAGACTAGCGGTTACCGGCACAGATACGCAGTATTTT
CASSWRLAVTGTDTQYF
>few|TRBV5-4|TRBD2|TRBJ2-3
TGTGCCAGCAAAACCGGGAGGGGCACAGATACGCAGTATTTT
CASKTGRGTDTQYF
>-|TRBV4-1|TRBD1|TRBJ2-5
TGCGCCAGCAGCCAAGATAGGCAGGGGGCGAAGACCCAGTACTTC
CASSQDRQGAKTQYF
>-|TRBV7-2|TRBD2|TRBJ2-1
TGTGCCAGCAGAACCGGGACTAGGACGTTCGGCGAGCAGTTCTTC
CASRTGTRTFGEQFF
>few|TRBV4-3|-|TRBJ2-1
TGCGCCAGCAGCCAAGAACACTGGAATGAGCAGTTCTTC
CASSQEHWNEQFF
>-|TRBV18|-|TRBJ2-5
TGTGCCAGCTCAGAAATTGTTGGGGAGACCCAGTACTTC
CASSEIVGETQYF
>few|TRBV10-3|-|TRBJ2-7
TGTGCCATCAGTGGCGGGTCCTACGAGCAGTACTTC
CAISGGSYEQYF
>-|TRBV30|TRBD2|TRBJ2-7
TGTGCCGGACTAGCGGGAGGGCGGGAGCAGTACTTC
CAGLAGGREQYF
>once|TRBV6-5|TRBD2|TRBJ2-3
TGTGCCAGCAGTTACACCCGACTAGCGGGAAATACGCAGTATTTT
CASSYTRLAGNTQYF
>-|TRBV25-1|-|TRBJ1-3
TGTGCCTGTCAAAGCTCTGGAAACACCATATATTTT
CACQSSGNTIYF
>-|TRBV5-6|-|TRBJ1-1
TGTGCCAGCAGCGGGGACCGCAGGAGCACTGAAGCTTTCTTT
CASSGDRRSTEAFF
>-|TRBV11-2|TRBD2|TRBJ2-1
TGTGCCAGCAGCTTAGACCGGGGCCTAGCGGGCAACAATGAGCAGTTCTTC
CASSLDRGLAGNNEQFF
>-|TRBV7-7|-|TRBJ2-2
TGTGCCAGCAGTTCCCCCGGGGGGGAGCTGTTTTTT
CASSSPGGELFF
>-|TRBV14|-|TRBJ2-1
TGTGCCAGCAGCCAAGGAGGTCGTCTTTACTACAATGAGCAGTTCTTC
CASSQGGRLYYNEQFF
>-|TRBV7-9|TRBD2|TRBJ2-1
TGTGCCAGCAGCTTAGGTGGGACTAGCTCCTACAATGAGCAGTTCTTC
CASSLGGTSSYNEQFF